These 8 T cell receptor beta chains originate from one sample sequenced in a study of T cells in Graves' hyperthyroidism and ophthalmopathy. Amplified TCR beta CDR3 regions came from RNA transcripts. First-round RT-PCR targeting the TCR CDR3 was performed with the HTBI primer set. TCRdb itself ran the multiplex PCR reads through MiXCR, one entry per CDR3 protein. Here the sample spans fewer than 750,000 distinct CDR3 sequences, roughly 50% being singletons. The sample was peripheral blood or thyroid tissue (not recorded which). These receptors came from a woman aged 18 to 35 with Graves' hyperthyroidism.

The chain joins TRBV12-3 or TRBV12-4 to TRBJ2-5, with D tentatively TRBD1 (5 bases). The length of the CDR3 is 13 residues. The V and J ends lost 6 bases and 9 bases respectively, with 17 bases between them. CDR3 amino acids: CASSHDSTEPQYF. The CDR3 bases are TGTGCCAGCAGCCATGACAGTACGGAGCCCCAGTACTTC.

Concerning this clonotype itself: A single base separates this from a much larger clone, so it may be a read error. CDR3 coding DNA: TGTGCCCGGAAGACAAGGAGAGGAATCGGGGAGCTGTTTTTT. Encoded protein: CARKTRRGIGELFF. The chain carries TRBV30 and TRBJ2-2, with D uncertain. Trimming took 8 bases from V and 7 from J, leaving 20 bases between them. Germline V CDR1 and CDR2: GTSNPN, SVGIG (reference sequence). This CDR3 contains 14 residues.

This chain links TRBV7-2 with TRBJ2-6; 8 bases map to TRBD1. CDR1 is SGHTA, CDR2 FQGNSA, per germline. The CDR3 is 16 residues long. V trimming: 5 bases; J trimming: 0 bases; junction bases outside the gene matches: 3. The CDR3 is CASSNTGGSGANVLTF. The CDR3 DNA reads as TGTGCCAGCAGCAACACAGGGGGCTCTGGGGCCAACGTCCTGACTTTC.

The chain recombines TRBV20-1 with TRBJ1-6; D might be TRBD1 (6 bases). The CDR3 has 16 residues. V dropped 5 bases and J dropped 5 bases, with 19 bases sitting between them. CDR1 and CDR2 from the germline V gene are DFQATT and SNEGSKA (reference sequence). The CDR3 protein is CSALAGGGANNSPLHF. The CDR3 DNA sequence: TGCAGTGCTCTAGCGGGAGGGGGGGCCAATAATTCACCCCTCCACTTT.

This clonotype was seen many times. The V call is TRBV2, the J call TRBJ1-5; D is undetermined. Germline V gene lookup returns CDR1 SNHLY and CDR2 FYNNEI. The CDR3 length is 13 residues. V lost 6 bases and J 1 base, leaving 7 bases between the germline ends. CDR3 in amino acids: CASRPLSNQPQHF. DNA of the CDR3: TGTGCCAGCAGGCCTCTAAGCAATCAGCCCCAGCATTTT. Full variable domain (outside the CDR3, taken from reference TRBV2 and TRBJ1-5): EPEVTQTPSHQVTQMGQEVILRCVPISNHLYFYWYRQILGQKVEFLVSFYNNEISEKSEIFDDQFSVERPDGSNFTLKIRSTKLEDSAMYFCASRPLSNQPQHFGDGTRLSIL.

This clonotype has ten or more counts. This sequence joins TRBV27 and TRBJ2-5; TRBD2 might be the D (5 bases). Trimming shortened V by 2 bases and J by 5 bases, and 12 bases separated the two germline ends. CDR1 is MNHEY, CDR2 SMNVEV, per germline (reference sequence). The CDR3 totals 14 residues. The CDR3 DNA reads as TGTGCCAGCAGTTTACTCCCCGGGGTGGAGACCCAGTACTTC. Protein: CASSLLPGVETQYF.

There are many counts of this clonotype. V and J are TRBV6-1 and TRBJ1-1, with no clear D. V was shortened by 6 bases and J by 0 bases, with 20 bases between the two germline ends. Germline CDR1 MNHNS, CDR2 SASEGT. This CDR3 is 17 amino acids long. CDR3 bases: TGTGCCAGCAGCCCCCTAACTTACGGGTTCATGAACACTGAAGCTTTCTTT. Encoded protein: CASSPLTYGFMNTEAFF.

V usage is TRBV24-1 and J usage is TRBJ1-3; unclear D gene. The CDR3 length is 13 residues. V lost 2 bases to trimming and J lost 7 bases, with 8 bases between them. Germline V gene sequence: CDR1 KGHDR, CDR2 SFDVKD. The CDR3 DNA sequence: TGTGCCACCAGTGATTCCCGGGATAACACCATATATTTT. Encoded protein: CATSDSRDNTIYF.